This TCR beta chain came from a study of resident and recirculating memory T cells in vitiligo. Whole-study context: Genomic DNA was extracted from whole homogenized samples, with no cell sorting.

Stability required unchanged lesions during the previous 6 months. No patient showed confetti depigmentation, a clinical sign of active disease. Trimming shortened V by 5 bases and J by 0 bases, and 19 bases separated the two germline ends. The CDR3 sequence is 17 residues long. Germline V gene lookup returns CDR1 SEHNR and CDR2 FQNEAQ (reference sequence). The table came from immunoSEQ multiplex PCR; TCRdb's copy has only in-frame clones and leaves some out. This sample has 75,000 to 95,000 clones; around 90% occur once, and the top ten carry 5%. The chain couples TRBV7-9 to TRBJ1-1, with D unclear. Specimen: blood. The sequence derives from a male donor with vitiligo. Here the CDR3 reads CASSPLGGPSVNTEAFF. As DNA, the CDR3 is TGTGCCAGCAGCCCTCTGGGAGGGCCCTCGGTGAACACTGAAGCTTTCTTT.